The 23 T cell receptor beta chains below come from one sample, sequenced in a study of CD8 T cells in Susac syndrome. RNA, at about 0.45 to 1 ug, was reverse transcribed with random hexamers. MiXCR, run by TCRdb on the immunoSEQ multiplex PCR reads, gives a single entry per CDR3 protein. Of 200,000 to 250,000 distinct CDR3 sequences listed, roughly 94% are singletons. Sequenced sample: CD4+ T cells from PBMCs. These receptors were taken from a human donor with multiple sclerosis.

This clonotype was seen once. The chain has TRBV9 and TRBJ1-2; 10 bases are a match to TRBD1. The CDR3 loop spans 15 amino acids. The germline CDR1 and CDR2 sequences are SGDLS and YYNGEE. The V gene end was trimmed by 2 bases and the J gene end by 8 bases; junction bases not matched to a gene: 9. CDR3 loop: CASSVDPGQGKGYTF. The CDR3 nucleotides are TGTGCCAGCAGCGTGGATCCGGGACAGGGGAAGGGCTACACCTTC.

V usage is TRBV2 and J usage is TRBJ1-1; D might be TRBD1 (5 bases). Trimming pared 1 base from V and 9 bases from J, leaving 12 bases between. Germline-derived CDR1 and CDR2 are SNHLY and FYNNEI. The CDR3 sequence is 13 residues long. In nucleotides, the CDR3 is TGTGCCAGCAGTGAAGTAGAGTCAGGGCAAGCTTTCTTT. This encodes CASSEVESGQAFF.

The chain couples TRBV27 to TRBJ1-6; 8 bases are shared with TRBD1. The CDR3 consists of 15 residues. Germline V gene lookup returns CDR1 MNHEY and CDR2 SMNVEV (reference sequence). V lost 7 bases to trimming and J lost 4 bases; unmatched junction nucleotides: 6. The CDR3 DNA follows: TGTGCCAGCACAAGACAGGGGCCTTATAATTCACCCCTCCACTTT. Translating it yields CASTRQGPYNSPLHF.

The rearrangement links TRBV20-1 to TRBJ1-5, with TRBD1 identical over 7 bases. J lost 6 bases, V lost 4 bases, and 12 bases had no gene match. CDR1 and CDR2 (germline): DFQATT, SNEGSKA (reference sequence). This CDR3 is 15 amino acids long. CDR3 amino acids: CSATDDRVETQPQHF. DNA for the CDR3: TGCAGTGCTACGGACGACAGGGTAGAAACTCAGCCCCAGCATTTT.

This chain uses TRBV30 with TRBJ1-6; TRBD1 aligns across 7 bases. CDR3 size: 13 residues. J lost 11 bases, V lost 0 bases, and 4 bases had no gene match. Germline lookup yields CDR1 GTSNPN and CDR2 SVGIG (reference sequence). CDR3 residues: CAWSVQGGAPLHF. The CDR3 nucleotides read TGTGCCTGGAGTGTACAAGGGGGCGCACCCCTCCACTTT.

The rearrangement links TRBV20-1 to TRBJ2-7; 9 bases are a match to TRBD2. The V gene's germline CDR1 is DFQATT and CDR2 SNEGSKA (reference sequence). The CDR3 has 15 residues. Trimming cost V 3 bases and J 3 bases; bases outside gene matches: 9. The CDR3 nucleotides are TGCAGTGCTAGCGGTAGCGGGGGACCACTCTACGAGCAGTACTTC. Its protein is CSASGSGGPLYEQYF.

The chain employs TRBV20-1 and TRBJ2-7, with D perhaps matching TRBD2 (6 bases). The V gene lost 5 bases and the J gene lost 0 bases, with 17 bases spanning the gap. The CDR3 sequence is 15 residues long. Germline V gives CDR1 DFQATT, CDR2 SNEGSKA (reference sequence). The CDR3 here is CSALGLASSSYEQYF. The CDR3 DNA is TGCAGTGCTCTAGGGCTAGCGTCTAGCTCCTACGAGCAGTACTTC.

CDR3 bases: TGCGCCAGCAGCTTGAGTCAGGGGCAGCAGTACTTC. Amino acid sequence: CASSLSQGQQYF. This chain joins TRBV5-1 and TRBJ2-7, with D perhaps matching TRBD1 (6 bases). The CDR3 spans 12 residues. CDR1 and CDR2 (germline): SGHRS, YFSETQ. V was cut by 1 base and J by 8 bases, with 10 bases left in between.

V gene TRBV27 combines with J gene TRBJ2-7; 9 bases fit TRBD2. Trimming cost V 5 bases and J 4 bases; bases outside gene matches: 12. Germline lookup yields CDR1 MNHEY and CDR2 SMNVEV (reference sequence). This CDR3 is 16 amino acids long. CDR3 sequence (DNA): TGTGCCAGCAGTCTGCAACTTAGCGGGGGAAGATACGAGCAGTACTTC. Its protein product is CASSLQLSGGRYEQYF.

J is TRBJ2-5 and V is TRBV20-1, with a weak D call TRBD2 (6 bases). V lost 5 bases and J lost 6, with 19 bases in between. The CDR3 contains 14 residues. The germline V gene encodes CDR1 DFQATT and CDR2 SNEGSKA (reference sequence). CDR3 DNA sequence: TGCAGTGCTCACACGCCGGGGGTGGGAAAGACCCAGTACTTC. Its protein product is CSAHTPGVGKTQYF.

For the CDR3, the DNA is TGTGCCAGCTCATCCCGGGGGACCAATGAGCAGTTCTTC. It translates to CASSSRGTNEQFF. The chain recombines TRBV18 with TRBJ2-1; D might be TRBD2 (6 bases). The CDR3 is 13 amino acids. Germline V gene sequence: CDR1 KGHSH, CDR2 LQKENI. Trimming left V 5 bases short and J 6 bases short, with 11 bases between.

V and J are TRBV20-1 and TRBJ2-7, with 7 bases identical to TRBD1. The CDR3 covers 14 residues. Germline V gene lookup returns CDR1 DFQATT and CDR2 SNEGSKA (reference sequence). The junction had 9 bases not matched to a gene; V was cut back by 5 bases and J by 2 bases. The CDR3 here is CSASGTASTYEQYF. As DNA, the CDR3 is TGCAGTGCTTCCGGGACAGCCTCGACCTACGAGCAGTACTTC.

The rearrangement joins TRBV9 to TRBJ1-2; 7 bases fit TRBD1. Trimming at V came to 0 bases and at J to 2 bases, leaving 1 base not matched to a gene. The CDR3 consists of 14 residues. Germline V gene data show CDR1 as SGDLS and CDR2 as YYNGEE. The CDR3 is CASSVEGQNYGYTF. The DNA of the CDR3 is TGTGCCAGCAGCGTAGAGGGACAGAACTATGGCTACACCTTC.

V usage is TRBV11-1 and J usage is TRBJ2-3; a weak D match, TRBD1 (6 bases). Trimming removed 5 bases at V and 3 bases at J, with 12 bases between. The CDR3 is 14 residues long. Germline loops: CDR1 SGHAT, CDR2 FQDESV (reference sequence). CDR3 residues: CASSPGDGTDTQYF. Written as DNA, the CDR3 is TGTGCCAGCAGCCCAGGGGACGGGACAGATACGCAGTATTTT.

The V and J genes are TRBV20-1 and TRBJ1-6, with D hard to call. CDR1 is DFQATT and CDR2 is SNEGSKA in the germline V gene (reference sequence). The CDR3 runs 14 residues. Trimming took off 3 bases at V and 10 bases at J, with 16 bases between the two ends. The CDR3, as DNA: TGCAGTGCTAGTAAACAAGGACGAGTCTCACCCCTCCACTTT. As protein: CSASKQGRVSPLHF.

The V and J genes are TRBV29-1 and TRBJ1-5, with a possible D match to TRBD1 (6 bases). This CDR3 is built from 13 residues. V lost 3 bases to trimming and J lost 7 bases, with 13 bases between them. CDR1 and CDR2 (germline): SQVTM, ANQGSEA. CDR3 amino acids: CSVDPGGGQPQHF. Written as DNA, the CDR3 is TGCAGCGTTGATCCAGGAGGGGGACAGCCCCAGCATTTT.

J is TRBJ1-1 and V is TRBV20-1, with D perhaps TRBD1 (5 bases). Germline-derived CDR1 and CDR2 are DFQATT and SNEGSKA (reference sequence). The CDR3 totals 13 residues. Trimming pared 3 bases from V and 4 bases from J, leaving 12 bases between. CDR3 sequence: CSASRTGGTEAFF. CDR3 nucleotide sequence: TGCAGTGCTAGCAGGACCGGGGGCACTGAAGCTTTCTTT.

V and J are TRBV30 and TRBJ2-5; D remains ambiguous. The germline CDR1 and CDR2 sequences are GTSNPN and SVGIG (reference sequence). Trimming cost V 0 bases and J 5 bases, with 10 bases left between them. This CDR3 has 13 residues. Here the CDR3 DNA reads TGTGCCTGGAGTGTGAGTGCTACGGAGACCCAGTACTTC. It is translated as CAWSVSATETQYF.

J is TRBJ2-5 and V is TRBV18; no reliable D call. This CDR3 region has 11 residues. Germline CDR1 and CDR2: KGHSH and LQKENI. Trimming cost V 8 bases and J 2 bases, with 6 bases left between them. CDR3 sequence (DNA): TGTGCCAGCGCCTCGCAAGAGACCCAGTACTTC. Protein product: CASASQETQYF.

This sequence joins TRBV30 and TRBJ2-3; the match to TRBD2 covers 9 bases. The CDR3 covers 14 residues. The germline V gene has CDR1 GTSNPN and CDR2 SVGIG (reference sequence). V was clipped by 1 base and J by 7 bases; unmatched bases: 6. This chain's CDR3 is CAWSAGLAGNTQYF. In DNA form, the CDR3 reads TGTGCCTGGAGTGCTGGGCTAGCGGGGAATACGCAGTATTTT.

V is TRBV6-1 and J is TRBJ2-5, with D tentatively TRBD1 (6 bases). Germline CDR1 reads MNHNS; CDR2 reads SASEGT. Trimming took 6 bases from V and 1 from J, leaving 18 bases between them. The CDR3 totals 16 residues. This CDR3 is CASSRAPTGLQETQYF. The CDR3 nucleotides are TGTGCCAGCAGCCGCGCACCAACAGGGCTCCAAGAGACCCAGTACTTC.

This clonotype was seen once. The chain recombines TRBV14 with TRBJ1-5, with D tentatively TRBD1 (5 bases). Between the trimmed V and J ends, which lost 1 base and 4 bases, there was a span of 11 bases. The germline gives CDR1 SGHDN, CDR2 FVKESK. There are 15 residues in the CDR3. CDR3 nucleotide sequence: TGTGCCAGCAGCCAAGGGACGGGGCGGAATCAGCCCCAGCATTTT. Protein: CASSQGTGRNQPQHF. Filled out from reference TRBV14 and TRBJ1-5, the complete variable domain reads EAGVTQFPSHSVIEKGQTVTLRCDPISGHDNLYWYRRVMGKEIKFLLHFVKESKQDESGMPNNRFLAERTGGTYSTLKVQPAELEDSGVYFCASSQGTGRNQPQHFGDGTRLSIL.

Only one count was recorded for this clonotype. The rearrangement uses TRBV3-1 and TRBJ2-1; no clear D gene. Trimming left V 1 base short and J 6 bases short, with 4 bases between. Germline V gene data show CDR1 as LGHDT and CDR2 as YNNKEL (reference sequence). The CDR3 consists of 12 residues. This CDR3 is CASSQVFNEQFF. In DNA, the CDR3 is TGTGCCAGCAGCCAAGTCTTCAATGAGCAGTTCTTC.